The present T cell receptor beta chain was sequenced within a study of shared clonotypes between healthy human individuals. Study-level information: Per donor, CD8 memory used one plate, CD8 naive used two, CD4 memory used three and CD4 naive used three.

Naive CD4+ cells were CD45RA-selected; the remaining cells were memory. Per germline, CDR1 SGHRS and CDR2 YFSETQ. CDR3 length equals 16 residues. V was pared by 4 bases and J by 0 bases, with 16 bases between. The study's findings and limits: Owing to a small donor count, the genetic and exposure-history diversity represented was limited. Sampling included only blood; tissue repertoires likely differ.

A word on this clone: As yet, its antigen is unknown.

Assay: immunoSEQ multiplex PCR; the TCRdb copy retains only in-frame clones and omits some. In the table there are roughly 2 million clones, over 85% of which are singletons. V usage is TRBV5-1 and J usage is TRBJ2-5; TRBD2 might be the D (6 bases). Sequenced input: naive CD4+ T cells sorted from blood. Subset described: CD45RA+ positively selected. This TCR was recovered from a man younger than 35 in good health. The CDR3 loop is CASSPGLSAYQETQYF. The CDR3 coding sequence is TGCGCCAGCAGCCCGGGACTTTCTGCGTACCAAGAGACCCAGTACTTC.